Presented here are 13 T cell receptor beta chains from one specimen sequenced in a study of Tregs in tolerant kidney transplant recipients. Here immunoSEQ multiplex PCR was the method, and the copy in TCRdb shows in-frame clones only, minus some. The sample lists about 240,000 clones, around 82% occurring once. Specimen: CD4+ T cells from blood. These receptors came from a human donor in good health.

The chain employs TRBV5-1 and TRBJ1-2; D ambiguous. Trimming stripped 4 bases from V and 11 bases from J, with 18 bases between. Germline-derived CDR1 and CDR2 are SGHRS and YFSETQ. CDR3 length equals 13 residues. The CDR3 is CASSRRQDLGYTF. The CDR3 nucleotides are TGCGCCAGCAGCCGCAGGCAGGATTTGGGTTACACCTTC.

This chain connects TRBV11-1 to TRBJ2-7; D might be TRBD1 (6 bases). CDR3 size: 14 residues. Trimming took 0 bases from V and 2 from J, leaving 8 bases between them. Germline lookup yields CDR1 SGHAT and CDR2 FQDESV (reference sequence). This chain's CDR3 is CASSLAPGAYEQYF. In DNA form, the CDR3 reads TGTGCCAGCAGCTTAGCCCCAGGGGCCTACGAGCAGTACTTC.

The chain links TRBV27 to TRBJ2-3, with 12 positions matching TRBD2. V lost 3 bases and J lost 5; bases outside the gene matches: 0. The CDR3 extends over 14 amino acids. Germline assignment: CDR1 MNHEY and CDR2 SMNVEV (reference sequence). CDR3 residues: CASSLGLAGDTQYF. The CDR3 nucleotides are TGTGCCAGCAGTTTGGGACTAGCGGGAGATACGCAGTATTTT.

The rearrangement joins TRBV5-1 to TRBJ1-2; no firm D call. CDR3 length: 14 residues. Germline V lookup: CDR1 SGHRS, CDR2 YFSETQ. With 7 bases removed from V and 0 bases from J, the gap between germline ends came to 13 bases. The chain's CDR3 is CASHLESANYGYTF. The CDR3 DNA reads as TGCGCCAGCCACCTCGAATCAGCTAACTATGGCTACACCTTC. Filled out from reference TRBV5-1 and TRBJ1-2, the complete variable domain reads KAGVTQTPRYLIKTRGQQVTLSCSPISGHRSVSWYQQTPGQGLQFLFEYFSETQRNKGNFPGRFSGRQFSNSRSEMNVSTLELGDSALYLCASHLESANYGYTFGSGTRLTVV.

The V call is TRBV30, the J call TRBJ1-2; TRBD1 might be the D (5 bases). The CDR3 contains 15 residues. V dropped 3 bases and J dropped 4 bases, with 18 bases sitting between them. Germline V lookup: CDR1 GTSNPN, CDR2 SVGIG (reference sequence). The CDR3 loop is CAWSADIRDFYGYTF. The DNA of the CDR3 is TGTGCCTGGAGCGCCGACATCCGGGACTTCTATGGCTACACCTTC.

This sequence joins TRBV6-5 and TRBJ1-2, with a tentative D call TRBD1 (6 bases). Trimming cost V 6 bases and J 3 bases, with 17 bases left between them. The germline gives CDR1 MNHEY, CDR2 SVGAGI. The CDR3 length is 15 residues. The CDR3 protein is CASSTRGAGHYGYTF. For the CDR3, the DNA is TGTGCCAGCAGCACTAGGGGGGCAGGGCACTATGGCTACACCTTC.

CDR3 sequence: CASSELGETQYF. The DNA for the CDR3 is TGTGCCAGCAGTGAACTAGGAGAGACCCAGTACTTC. The chain couples TRBV6-1 to TRBJ2-5; D remains ambiguous. CDR1 is MNHNS, CDR2 SASEGT, per germline. The CDR3 is made up of 12 amino acids. V lost 2 bases and J 4 bases, leaving 5 bases between the germline ends.

This clone was detected once. The chain employs TRBV4-2 and TRBJ2-1, with D unclear. Trimming cost V 4 bases and J 3 bases, with 10 bases left between them. There are 14 residues in the CDR3. Looked up from germline, CDR1 is LGHNA and CDR2 is YNFKEQ. The CDR3 sequence is CASSPDPVYNEQFF. DNA of the CDR3: TGTGCCAGCAGCCCTGACCCTGTCTACAATGAGCAGTTCTTC.

The V and J genes are TRBV5-1 and TRBJ2-6, with no clear D. Germline lookup yields CDR1 SGHRS and CDR2 YFSETQ. Trimming removed 1 base from V and 0 bases from J, with 5 bases in between. The CDR3 runs 15 residues. This CDR3 reads CASSLSSSGANVLTF. CDR3 in DNA: TGCGCCAGCAGCTTGAGTAGCTCTGGGGCCAACGTCCTGACTTTC. The full variable domain, its missing parts supplied by reference TRBV5-1 and TRBJ2-6, is KAGVTQTPRYLIKTRGQQVTLSCSPISGHRSVSWYQQTPGQGLQFLFEYFSETQRNKGNFPGRFSGRQFSNSRSEMNVSTLELGDSALYLCASSLSSSGANVLTFGAGSRLTVL.

The chain recombines TRBV6-1 with TRBJ1-1; no reliable D call. Trimming took 6 bases from V and 6 from J, leaving 11 bases between them. The CDR3 is 12 amino acids. Germline V gives CDR1 MNHNS, CDR2 SASEGT. For the CDR3, the DNA is TGTGCCAGCAGGGAGAGGGTGGCTGAAGCTTTCTTT. Translated: CASRERVAEAFF.

The genes are TRBV7-2 and TRBJ2-7; no clear D. CDR1 and CDR2 from the germline V gene are SGHTA and FQGNSA. This CDR3 region has 13 residues. Trimming removed 3 bases at V and 3 bases at J, with 9 bases between. The CDR3 loop reads CASSFNSYYEQYF. The CDR3 region has the DNA TGTGCCAGCAGCTTTAACAGCTACTACGAGCAGTACTTC.

Details on this clone: A junction end diverges from the germline sequence, so it may reflect a read error. The chain employs TRBV11-2 and TRBJ2-2; D remains ambiguous. This CDR3 is 15 amino acids long. The germline V gene has CDR1 SGHAT and CDR2 FQNNGV. The CDR3 loop is CASSLDGGSTGELFF. The CDR3 DNA reads as TGTGCCAGCAGCCTAGACGGCGGTAGCACCGGGGAGCTGTTTTTT.

V and J are TRBV5-1 and TRBJ2-2; no firm D call. The CDR3 is 13 amino acids. The germline V gene has CDR1 SGHRS and CDR2 YFSETQ. Deletions cut 6 bases from V and 5 bases from J, with 11 bases between. The CDR3 here is CASKDTETGELFF. DNA for the CDR3: TGCGCCAGCAAAGACACCGAGACCGGGGAGCTGTTTTTT. The whole variable domain, filled in from reference TRBV5-1 and TRBJ2-2, reads KAGVTQTPRYLIKTRGQQVTLSCSPISGHRSVSWYQQTPGQGLQFLFEYFSETQRNKGNFPGRFSGRQFSNSRSEMNVSTLELGDSALYLCASKDTETGELFFGEGSRLTVL.